These T cell receptor beta chains were read from a single sample in a study of blood T cell repertoires in COVID-19. This table comes from immunoSEQ multiplex PCR, and its TCRdb copy is limited to in-frame clones, with some not included. The sample records some 270,000 clones, approximately 91% being singletons. The source material was PBMCs or T cells enriched from blood (not recorded which). These receptor sequences come from a woman aged 40-49 years who had recovered from COVID-19. Each CDR3 is given with its conserved first and last residue. D genes are given only for firm matches. Clone size is shown for a subset of rows, as once, few, many or a class of expanded clone.

d_gene,abundance,j_gene,v_gene,CDR3nt,CDR3aa
NA,NA,TRBJ2-1,TRBV18,TGTGCCAGCTCACTAGCGGTTTGGGGTGCCTACAATGAGCAGTTCTTC,CASSLAVWGAYNEQFF
NA,NA,TRBJ1-1,TRBV23-1,TGCGCCAGCAGTCGAAGGAGGTCAGTGAACACTGAAGCTTTCTTT,CASSRRRSVNTEAFF
TRBD2,NA,TRBJ2-7,TRBV6-5,TGTGCCAGCAGTCCGGGAGGGCCACTATACGAGCAGTACTTC,CASSPGGPLYEQYF
TRBD1,NA,TRBJ1-4,TRBV9,TGTGCCAGCAGCTTAAGACAGGGCAATAATGAAAAACTGTTTTTT,CASSLRQGNNEKLFF
NA,NA,TRBJ2-1,TRBV19,TGTGCCAGTAGCTCCAGGTCAGCGGCGACCTACAATGAGCAGTTCTTC,CASSSRSAATYNEQFF
NA,NA,TRBJ2-6,TRBV28,TGTGCCAGCAGTCCCTATTTCTCTGGGGCCAACGTCCTGACTTTC,CASSPYFSGANVLTF
TRBD1,NA,TRBJ1-2,TRBV11-2,TGTGCCAGCAGCTTAGGCTACAGGGGTTCCTATGGCTACACCTTC,CASSLGYRGSYGYTF
NA,NA,TRBJ2-7,TRBV7-2,TGTGCCAGCAGCTTACGGACAATTACGCCCTACGAGCAGTACTTC,CASSLRTITPYEQYF
NA,NA,TRBJ2-6,TRBV30,TGTGCCTGCAGACAGGAAAATATTCCTTCTGGGGCCAACGTCCTGACTTTC,CACRQENIPSGANVLTF
TRBD2,once,TRBJ2-7,TRBV19,TGTGCCAGTAGTATAGTGGGAGGGGCCTACGAGCAGTACTTC,CASSIVGGAYEQYF
NA,NA,TRBJ1-6,TRBV30,TGTGCCTGGAGGCTTACCGGGACATCTAATTCACCCCTCCACTTT,CAWRLTGTSNSPLHF
NA,NA,TRBJ1-2,TRBV6-5,TGTGCCAGCAGTTACGACAAGAACTATGGCTACACCTTC,CASSYDKNYGYTF
NA,NA,TRBJ2-5,TRBV9,TGTGCCAGCAGTTCTGCACCGCTCGGGACTCCCCATCGTCAGTACTTC,CASSSAPLGTPHRQYF
NA,NA,TRBJ1-2,TRBV7-2,TGTGCCAGCAGCTTAGCTCAGGGCTTCGGCTACACCTTC,CASSLAQGFGYTF
TRBD1,NA,TRBJ2-5,TRBV19,TGTGCCAGTAGCCTCGTGGGACAGGGGGAGACCCAGTACTTC,CASSLVGQGETQYF
NA,few,TRBJ2-1,TRBV9,TGTGCCAGCAGCGCGAGACTTCACTCCTACAATGAGCAGTTCTTC,CASSARLHSYNEQFF
TRBD1,NA,TRBJ1-2,TRBV7-2,TGTGCCAGCAGCCTCACAGGGGGCGCCTATGGCTACACCTTC,CASSLTGGAYGYTF
NA,NA,TRBJ1-1,TRBV5-1,TGCGCCAGCAGCTTGGCCGGAGGACGCGCCACTGAAGCTTTCTTT,CASSLAGGRATEAFF
NA,NA,TRBJ1-2,TRBV5-1,TGCGCCAGCAGCTTGGAAGGGGACTATGGCTACACCTTC,CASSLEGDYGYTF
NA,NA,TRBJ1-2,TRBV7-2,TGTGCCAGCGGCAGGGACTCCTCCAACTATGGCTACACCTTC,CASGRDSSNYGYTF
NA,NA,TRBJ1-2,TRBV3-1/TRBV3-2,TGTGCCAGCAGCCGGACAGAAAACTATGGCTACACCTTC,CASSRTENYGYTF
NA,NA,TRBJ2-1,TRBV5-1,TGCGCCAGCAGCTTGGGAACCCTCTCGAGCTCCTACAATGAGCAGTTCTTC,CASSLGTLSSSYNEQFF
NA,NA,TRBJ2-7,TRBV6-5,TGTGCCAGCAGTTCCTCGACAGGAACCTACGAGCAGTACTTC,CASSSSTGTYEQYF
TRBD2,once,TRBJ2-2,TRBV5-1,TGCGCCAGCAGCCCCCCGGGGGGCACCGGGGAGCTGTTTTTT,CASSPPGGTGELFF